The T cell receptor (beta chain) under discussion was sequenced for a study of cytomegalovirus exposure and HLA in healthy donors. Per germline, CDR1 SGHRS and CDR2 YFSETQ. The germline V and J ends were trimmed by 1 base and 0 bases, with 5 bases remaining between them. CDR3 size: 13 residues. Overall study results and limits: Presence/absence analysis assumed near-uniform sequencing depth across donors. Earlier analysis found most TCR beta V segments productive about 87% or about 30% of the time.

On this clone itself: The antigen is not known. The same CDR3 arises from other DNA sequences in this sample as well.

Both 60 Vbeta primers and 13 Jbeta primers went into the PCR. TCRdb keeps only in-frame clones here, not all; method: immunoSEQ multiplex PCR. This table has some 200,000 clones, about 70% appearing once. The J gene is TRBJ2-7, the V gene TRBV5-1; unclear D gene. Sequenced sample: PBMCs. This TCR derives from a man between 35 and 55 years old in good health and CMV-seropositive. CDR3 protein: CASSLTPSYEQYF. The CDR3, as DNA: TGCGCCAGCAGCTTGACACCCTCCTACGAGCAGTACTTC.